This entry concerns a single T cell receptor beta chain. V lost 0 bases and J lost 7, with 13 bases in between. Germline V gene sequence: CDR1 SGDLS, CDR2 YYNGEE. This CDR3 contains 14 residues. Method: immunoSEQ multiplex PCR; TCRdb's copy keeps in-frame clones and lacks some. The sample yields about 400,000 clones, around 90% seen once. This sample stems from a study of blood T cell repertoires in COVID-19. The overall study: Acute and convalescent COVID-19 specimens originated in the United States, Italy and Spain.

This clonotype was obtained from a human donor in a cohort sampled during active COVID-19. What was sequenced was peripheral blood. The chain carries TRBV9 and TRBJ1-1; maybe TRBD1 (6 bases). The CDR3 loop reads CASSVGIVGGEAFF. The CDR3 nucleotides read TGTGCCAGCAGCGTAGGGATTGTAGGGGGTGAAGCTTTCTTT.